This section outlines one TCR beta chain sequence together with its context. Some clones are missing from TCRdb's copy, which holds only in-frame ones; the method was immunoSEQ multiplex PCR. The sample consists of 35,000 to 40,000 clones, roughly 86% of them appearing once. The source of the sample is a study of OX40 agonist ivuxolimab in advanced cancers. Overall study context: Dosing consisted of intravenous ivuxolimab at 0.01 to 10 mg/kg every 2 weeks. Partial responses were observed in three patients, of whom one had hepatocellular carcinoma and two had cutaneous melanoma.

The V segment lost 5 bases and the J segment 4 bases; nucleotides outside the gene matches: 13. Germline CDR1 and CDR2: SGHKS and YYEKEE (reference sequence). CDR3 length: 16 amino acids. The sequence was obtained from an adult with an advanced solid tumor such as melanoma, head and neck, liver or kidney cancer. The chain links TRBV5-5 to TRBJ2-3, with 7 bases fitting TRBD1. The sequencing here drew on CD4+ or CD8+ T cells sorted from blood, taken in a trial of the OX40 agonist ivuxolimab. CDR3 loop: CASSPRTGAQADTQYF. CDR3 nucleotide sequence: TGTGCCAGCAGTCCAAGAACAGGGGCACAAGCAGATACGCAGTATTTT.